This T cell receptor beta chain emerged from a study of cytomegalovirus exposure and HLA in healthy donors. Study findings and constraints: Because they were indistinguishable, some V segments, including TRBV6-2 and TRBV6-3, were excluded. In a later analysis, TCR beta V- and J-gene trimming showed a link to a missense DCLRE1C variant.

PCR amplification relied on 60 Vbeta primers (plus 13 Jbeta primers). Sequenced by immunoSEQ multiplex PCR; TCRdb stores in-frame clones only, minus some. The repertoire holds some 140,000 clones, with 73% as singletons. The CDR3 sequence is 16 residues long. The germline V and J ends were trimmed by 0 bases and 1 base, with 11 bases remaining between them. Germline V lookup: CDR1 SGHNT, CDR2 YYREEE (reference sequence). As for this clone: Its antigen is still unknown.

The rearrangement uses TRBV5-4 and TRBJ1-5, with a tentative D call TRBD1 (6 bases). The sequenced sample consisted of PBMCs. This sequence originates from a woman aged 40 to 49 in good health and CMV-seronegative. The CDR3, as DNA: TGTGCCAGCAGCTTGGTTAGGGGGAGCAGCAATCAGCCCCAGCATTTT. As protein: CASSLVRGSSNQPQHF.